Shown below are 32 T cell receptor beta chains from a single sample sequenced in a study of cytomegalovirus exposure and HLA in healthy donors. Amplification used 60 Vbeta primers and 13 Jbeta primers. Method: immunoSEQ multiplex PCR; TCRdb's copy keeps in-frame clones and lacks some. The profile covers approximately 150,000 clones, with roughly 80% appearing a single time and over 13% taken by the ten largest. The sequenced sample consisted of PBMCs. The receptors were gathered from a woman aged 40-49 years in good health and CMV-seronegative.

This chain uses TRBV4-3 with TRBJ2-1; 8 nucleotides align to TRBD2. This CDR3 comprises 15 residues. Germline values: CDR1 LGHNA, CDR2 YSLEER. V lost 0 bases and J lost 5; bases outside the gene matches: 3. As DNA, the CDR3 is TGCGCCAGCAGCCAAGAATGGCGGGAGGACAATGAGCAGTTCTTC. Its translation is CASSQEWREDNEQFF.

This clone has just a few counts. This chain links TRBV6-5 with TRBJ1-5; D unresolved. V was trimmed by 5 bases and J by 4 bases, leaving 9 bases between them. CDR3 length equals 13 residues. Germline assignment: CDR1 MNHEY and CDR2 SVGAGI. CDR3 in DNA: TGTGCCAGCAGTAACCTCAGAAATCAGCCCCAGCATTTT. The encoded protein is CASSNLRNQPQHF.

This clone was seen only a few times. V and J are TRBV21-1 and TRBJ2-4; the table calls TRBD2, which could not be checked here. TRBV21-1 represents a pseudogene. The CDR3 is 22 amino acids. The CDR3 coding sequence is TGTGCCAGCAGCCCCCTGGAATTAGGGGAACCTCGGGGAGGCTCGACGAAAAACATTCAGTACTTC. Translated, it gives CASSPLELGEPRGGSTKNIQYF.

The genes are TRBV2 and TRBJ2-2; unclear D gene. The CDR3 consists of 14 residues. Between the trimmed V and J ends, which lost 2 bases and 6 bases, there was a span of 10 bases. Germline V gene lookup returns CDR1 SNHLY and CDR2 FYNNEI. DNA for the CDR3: TGTGCCAGCAGTGAACTCGGTGTTTCCGGGGAGCTGTTTTTT. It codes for CASSELGVSGELFF.

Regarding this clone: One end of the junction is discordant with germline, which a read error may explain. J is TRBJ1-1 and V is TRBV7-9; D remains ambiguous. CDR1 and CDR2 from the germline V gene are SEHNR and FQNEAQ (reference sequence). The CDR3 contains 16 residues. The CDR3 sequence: CSSSLGLVAANTEAFF. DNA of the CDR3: TGTTCCAGCAGCTTAGGTTTAGTGGCGGCGAACACTGAAGCTTTCTTT.

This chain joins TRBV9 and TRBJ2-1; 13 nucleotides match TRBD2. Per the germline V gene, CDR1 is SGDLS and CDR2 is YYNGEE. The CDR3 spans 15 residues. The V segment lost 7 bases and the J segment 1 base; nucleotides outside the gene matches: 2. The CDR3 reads CASGGLAGSYNEQFF. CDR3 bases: TGTGCCAGCGGGGGACTAGCGGGATCCTACAATGAGCAGTTCTTC.

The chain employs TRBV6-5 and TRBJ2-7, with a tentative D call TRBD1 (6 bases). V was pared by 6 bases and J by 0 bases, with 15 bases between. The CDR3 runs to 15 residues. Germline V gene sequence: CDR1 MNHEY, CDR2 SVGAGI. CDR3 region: CASRTATGRSYEQYF. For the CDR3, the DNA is TGTGCCAGCAGGACCGCGACAGGCCGCTCCTACGAGCAGTACTTC.

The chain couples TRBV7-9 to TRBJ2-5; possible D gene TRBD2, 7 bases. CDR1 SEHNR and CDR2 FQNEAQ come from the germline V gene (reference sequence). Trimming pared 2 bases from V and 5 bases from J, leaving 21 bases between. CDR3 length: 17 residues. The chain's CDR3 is CASSLIARGGSLETQYF. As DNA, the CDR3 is TGTGCCAGCAGCTTAATAGCGAGGGGGGGTTCCTTGGAGACCCAGTACTTC.

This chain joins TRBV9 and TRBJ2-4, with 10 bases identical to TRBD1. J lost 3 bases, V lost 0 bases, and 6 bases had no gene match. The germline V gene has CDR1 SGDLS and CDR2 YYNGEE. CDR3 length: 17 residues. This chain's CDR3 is CASSVAGTGDLKNIQYF. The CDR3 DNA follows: TGTGCCAGCAGCGTAGCTGGGACAGGGGACCTCAAAAACATTCAGTACTTC.

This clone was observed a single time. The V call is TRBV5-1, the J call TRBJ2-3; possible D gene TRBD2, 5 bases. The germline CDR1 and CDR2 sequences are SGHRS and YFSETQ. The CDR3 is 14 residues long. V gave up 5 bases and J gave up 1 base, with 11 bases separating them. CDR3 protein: CASREEPGTDTQYF. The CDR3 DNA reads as TGCGCCAGCAGGGAGGAACCGGGCACAGATACGCAGTATTTT.

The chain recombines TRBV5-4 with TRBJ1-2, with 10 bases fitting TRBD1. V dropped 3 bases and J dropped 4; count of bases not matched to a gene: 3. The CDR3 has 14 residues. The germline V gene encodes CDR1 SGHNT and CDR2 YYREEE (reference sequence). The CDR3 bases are TGTGCCAGCAGCTCGGGACAGGGGTTCTATGGCTACACCTTC. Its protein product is CASSSGQGFYGYTF.

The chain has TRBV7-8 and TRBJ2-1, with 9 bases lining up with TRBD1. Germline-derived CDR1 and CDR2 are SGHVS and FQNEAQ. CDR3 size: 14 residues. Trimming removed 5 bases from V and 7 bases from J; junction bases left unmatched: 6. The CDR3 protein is CASSPTGGGNEQFF. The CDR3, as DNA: TGTGCCAGCAGCCCGACAGGGGGGGGGAATGAGCAGTTCTTC.

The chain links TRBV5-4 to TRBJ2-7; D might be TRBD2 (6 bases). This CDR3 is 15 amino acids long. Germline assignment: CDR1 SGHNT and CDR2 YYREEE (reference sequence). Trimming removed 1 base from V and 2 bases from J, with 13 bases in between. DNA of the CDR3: TGTGCCAGCAGCTTGCCTCCGGGGGAGGCCTACGAGCAGTACTTC. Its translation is CASSLPPGEAYEQYF.

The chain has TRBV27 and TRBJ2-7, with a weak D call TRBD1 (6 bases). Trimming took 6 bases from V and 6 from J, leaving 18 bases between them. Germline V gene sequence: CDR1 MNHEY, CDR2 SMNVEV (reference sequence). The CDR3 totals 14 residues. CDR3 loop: CASRWAGRGGEQYF. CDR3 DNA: TGTGCCAGCAGGTGGGCGGGCCGAGGGGGCGAGCAGTACTTC.

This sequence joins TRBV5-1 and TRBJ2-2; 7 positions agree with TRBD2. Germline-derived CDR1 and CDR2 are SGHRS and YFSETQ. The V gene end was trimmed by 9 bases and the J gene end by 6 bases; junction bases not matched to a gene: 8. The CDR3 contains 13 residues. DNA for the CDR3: TGCGCCACCTCCTGGGAGGGGTCCGGGGAGCTGTTTTTT. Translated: CATSWEGSGELFF. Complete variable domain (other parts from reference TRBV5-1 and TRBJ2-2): KAGVTQTPRYLIKTRGQQVTLSCSPISGHRSVSWYQQTPGQGLQFLFEYFSETQRNKGNFPGRFSGRQFSNSRSEMNVSTLELGDSALYLCATSWEGSGELFFGEGSRLTVL.

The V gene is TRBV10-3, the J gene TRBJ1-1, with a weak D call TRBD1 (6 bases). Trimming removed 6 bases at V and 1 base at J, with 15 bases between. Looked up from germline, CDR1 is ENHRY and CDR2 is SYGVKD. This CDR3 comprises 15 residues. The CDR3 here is CAIRQGPWGNTEAFF. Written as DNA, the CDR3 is TGTGCCATCAGGCAGGGGCCATGGGGGAACACTGAAGCTTTCTTT.

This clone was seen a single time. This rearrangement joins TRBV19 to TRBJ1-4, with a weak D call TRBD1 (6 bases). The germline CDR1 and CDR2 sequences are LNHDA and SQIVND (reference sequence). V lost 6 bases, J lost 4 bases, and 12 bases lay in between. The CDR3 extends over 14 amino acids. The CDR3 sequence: CASRATGINEKLFF. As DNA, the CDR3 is TGTGCCAGTAGGGCGACAGGCATTAATGAAAAACTGTTTTTT.

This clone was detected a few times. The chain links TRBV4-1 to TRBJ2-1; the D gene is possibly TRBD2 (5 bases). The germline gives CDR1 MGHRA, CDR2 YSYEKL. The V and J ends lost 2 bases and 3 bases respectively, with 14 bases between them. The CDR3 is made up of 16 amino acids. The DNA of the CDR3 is TGCGCCAGCAGCCAAATCTGGCCCGGGATCTACAATGAGCAGTTCTTC. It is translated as CASSQIWPGIYNEQFF.

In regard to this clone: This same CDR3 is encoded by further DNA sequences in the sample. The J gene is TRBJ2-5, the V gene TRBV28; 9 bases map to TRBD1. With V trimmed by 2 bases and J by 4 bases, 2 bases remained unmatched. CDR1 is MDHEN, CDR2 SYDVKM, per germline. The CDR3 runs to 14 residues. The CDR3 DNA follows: TGTGCCAGCAGTTTAACGACAGGGGGAGAGACCCAGTACTTC. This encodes CASSLTTGGETQYF.

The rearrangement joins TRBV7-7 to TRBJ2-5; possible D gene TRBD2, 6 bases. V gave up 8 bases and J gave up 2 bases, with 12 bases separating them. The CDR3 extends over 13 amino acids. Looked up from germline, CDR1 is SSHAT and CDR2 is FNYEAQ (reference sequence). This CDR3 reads CASSGGVQETQYF. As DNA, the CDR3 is TGTGCCAGCTCCGGAGGGGTACAAGAGACCCAGTACTTC.

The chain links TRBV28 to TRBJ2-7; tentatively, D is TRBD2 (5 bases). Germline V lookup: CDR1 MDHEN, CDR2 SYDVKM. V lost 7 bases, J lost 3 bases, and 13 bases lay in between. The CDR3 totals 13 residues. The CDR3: CASTPGGLYEQYF. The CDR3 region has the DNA TGTGCCAGCACTCCCGGAGGTCTCTACGAGCAGTACTTC.

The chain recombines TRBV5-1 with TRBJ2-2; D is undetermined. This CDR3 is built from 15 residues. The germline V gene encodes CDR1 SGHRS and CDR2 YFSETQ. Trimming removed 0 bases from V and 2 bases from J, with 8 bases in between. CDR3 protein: CASSLGHENTGELFF. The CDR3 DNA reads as TGCGCCAGCAGCTTGGGGCACGAAAACACCGGGGAGCTGTTTTTT.

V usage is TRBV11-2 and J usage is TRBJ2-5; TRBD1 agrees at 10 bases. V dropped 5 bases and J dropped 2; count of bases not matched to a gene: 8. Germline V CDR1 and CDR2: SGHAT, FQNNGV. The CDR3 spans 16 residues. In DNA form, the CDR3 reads TGTGCCAGCAGCGCCAGGGACAGGGGAACTCAAGAGACCCAGTACTTC. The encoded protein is CASSARDRGTQETQYF.

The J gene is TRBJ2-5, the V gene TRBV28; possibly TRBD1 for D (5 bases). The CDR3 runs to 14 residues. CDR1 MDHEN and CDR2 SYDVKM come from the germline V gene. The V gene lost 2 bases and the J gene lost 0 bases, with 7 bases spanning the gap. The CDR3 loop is CASSLRQHQETQYF. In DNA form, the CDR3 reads TGTGCCAGCAGTTTACGACAGCACCAAGAGACCCAGTACTTC. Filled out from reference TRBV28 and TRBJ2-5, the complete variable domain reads DVKVTQSSRYLVKRTGEKVFLECVQDMDHENMFWYRQDPGLGLRLIYFSYDVKMKEKGDIPEGYSVSREKKERFSLILESASTNQTSMYLCASSLRQHQETQYFGPGTRLLVL.

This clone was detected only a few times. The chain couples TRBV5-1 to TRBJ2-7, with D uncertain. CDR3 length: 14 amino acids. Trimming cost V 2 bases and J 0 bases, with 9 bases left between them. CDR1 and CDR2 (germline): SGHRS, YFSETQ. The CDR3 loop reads CASSFQASSYEQYF. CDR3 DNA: TGCGCCAGCAGCTTTCAGGCGAGCTCCTACGAGCAGTACTTC.

DNA of the CDR3: TGTGCCAGTACCGGGCGGGCAGATACGCAGTATTTT. This codes for CASTGRADTQYF. The rearrangement uses TRBV5-4 and TRBJ2-3; the D gene is possibly TRBD2 (5 bases). CDR1 and CDR2 from the germline V gene are SGHNT and YYREEE (reference sequence). There are 12 residues in the CDR3. Trimming took off 8 bases at V and 4 bases at J, with 11 bases between the two ends.

In nucleotides, the CDR3 is TGTGCCATCCAGGTAGGGGAAACGGCTTACGAGCAGTACTTC. It yields the protein CAIQVGETAYEQYF. This chain joins TRBV7-9 and TRBJ2-7, with a weak D call TRBD1 (5 bases). Per germline, CDR1 SEHNR and CDR2 FQNEAQ (reference sequence). Trimming left V 10 bases short and J 4 bases short, with 20 bases between. This CDR3 is 14 amino acids long.

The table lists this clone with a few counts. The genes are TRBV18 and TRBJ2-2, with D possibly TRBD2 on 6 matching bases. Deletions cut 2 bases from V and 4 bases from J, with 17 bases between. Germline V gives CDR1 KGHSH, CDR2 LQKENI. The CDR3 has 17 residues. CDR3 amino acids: CASSPGLPLGGTGELFF. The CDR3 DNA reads TGTGCCAGCTCACCAGGGCTCCCCTTGGGAGGCACCGGGGAGCTGTTTTTT.

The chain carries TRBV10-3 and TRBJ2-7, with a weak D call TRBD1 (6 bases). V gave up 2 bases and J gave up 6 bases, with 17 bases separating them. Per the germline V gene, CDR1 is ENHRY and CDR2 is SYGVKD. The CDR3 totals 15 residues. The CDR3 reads CAISELKQGNCEQYF. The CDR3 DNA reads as TGTGCCATCAGTGAGCTAAAACAGGGAAACTGCGAGCAGTACTTC.

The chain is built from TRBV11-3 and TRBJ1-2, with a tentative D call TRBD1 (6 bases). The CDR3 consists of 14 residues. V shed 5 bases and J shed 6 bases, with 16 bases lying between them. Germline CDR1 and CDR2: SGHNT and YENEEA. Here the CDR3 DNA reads TGTGCCAGCAGCCTCACAGGGAAGTTGGATGGCTACACCTTC. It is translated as CASSLTGKLDGYTF.

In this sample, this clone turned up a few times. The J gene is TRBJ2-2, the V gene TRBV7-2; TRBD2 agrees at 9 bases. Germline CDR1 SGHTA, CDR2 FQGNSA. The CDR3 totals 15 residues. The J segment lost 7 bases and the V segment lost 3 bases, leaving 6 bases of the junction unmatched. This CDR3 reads CASSLGSGSDGELFF. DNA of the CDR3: TGTGCCAGCAGCTTGGGTAGCGGGAGTGACGGGGAGCTGTTTTTT.

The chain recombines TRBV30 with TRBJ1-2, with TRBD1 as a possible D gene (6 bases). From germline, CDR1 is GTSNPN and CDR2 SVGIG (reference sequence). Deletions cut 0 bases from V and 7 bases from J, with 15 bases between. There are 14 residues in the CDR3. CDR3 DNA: TGTGCCTGGAGTGTAGTCGGTTCAGGGGCTGGCTACACCTTC. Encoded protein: CAWSVVGSGAGYTF. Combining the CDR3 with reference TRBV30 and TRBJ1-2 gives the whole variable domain SQTIHQWPATLVQPVGSPLSLECTVEGTSNPNLYWYRQAAGRGLQLLFYSVGIGQISSEVPQNLSASRPQDRQFILSSKKLLLSDSGFYLCAWSVVGSGAGYTFGSGTRLTVV.